This T cell receptor beta chain was sequenced for a study of T-cell reconstitution after alpha-beta-depleted transplantation in children. Study-level findings and limits: It was reported that alpha-beta T cells came from several hundred expanded graft clones (about two months after transplant). Some patients' high day-60 TCRbeta diversity was traced to surviving recipient T cells and thymic progenitors.

As concerns this clonotype: What it recognizes is unknown.

Germline values: CDR1 SNHLY, CDR2 FYNNEI. V lost 6 bases and J lost 2, with 10 bases in between. The CDR3 loop spans 14 amino acids. Unique molecular identifiers were built into the TCRbeta library. TCRdb itself ran the PCR reads through MiXCR, one entry per CDR3 protein. This sample has approximately 520,000 distinct CDR3 sequences, with roughly 10% found just once. The V call is TRBV2, the J call TRBJ2-2; D is perhaps TRBD1 or TRBD2 (5 bases each). Here the sequenced sample was PBMCs, mostly from graft donor cells, taken 180 days after TCRalphabeta/CD19-depleted stem cell transplant. This receptor was identified in a female patient aged 2 to 10 who had a stem cell transplant for aplastic anemia, so the T cells may come from the graft donor. The CDR3 sequence: CASRGDGNTGELFF. The CDR3 coding sequence is TGTGCCAGCAGGGGGGACGGCAACACCGGGGAGCTGTTTTTT. The whole variable domain, filled in from reference TRBV2 and TRBJ2-2, reads EPEVTQTPSHQVTQMGQEVILRCVPISNHLYFYWYRQILGQKVEFLVSFYNNEISEKSEIFDDQFSVERPDGSNFTLKIRSTKLEDSAMYFCASRGDGNTGELFFGEGSRLTVL.